The source of this T cell receptor (beta chain) is a study of blood T cell repertoires in COVID-19. The wider study: Material from acute and convalescent COVID-19 was sourced from the United States, Italy and Spain. Nucleic acid was either cDNA or gDNA, and it came from T cells, B-cell-depleted T cells, or PBMCs.

Generated by immunoSEQ multiplex PCR, the TCRdb table keeps only in-frame clones and is missing some. This sample has about 38,000 clones; 70% to 90% occur once, and the top ten carry approximately 4.5%. Seattle-derived patients entered the study during active infection and were followed longitudinally. In germline, CDR1 is MGHRA, CDR2 YSYEKL. V gave up 2 bases and J gave up 11 bases; unmatched junction bases: 11. The CDR3 runs to 16 residues. The receptor comes from a man aged 60-69 years with COVID-19, enrolled during active disease. The chain is built from TRBV4-1 and TRBJ1-4, with 10 bases aligning to TRBD1. The sequenced sample consisted of peripheral blood. In DNA, the CDR3 is TGCGCCAGCAGCCAACACCGGGACAGGGGCCTTGGGAAACTGTTTTTT. It is translated as CASSQHRDRGLGKLFF.